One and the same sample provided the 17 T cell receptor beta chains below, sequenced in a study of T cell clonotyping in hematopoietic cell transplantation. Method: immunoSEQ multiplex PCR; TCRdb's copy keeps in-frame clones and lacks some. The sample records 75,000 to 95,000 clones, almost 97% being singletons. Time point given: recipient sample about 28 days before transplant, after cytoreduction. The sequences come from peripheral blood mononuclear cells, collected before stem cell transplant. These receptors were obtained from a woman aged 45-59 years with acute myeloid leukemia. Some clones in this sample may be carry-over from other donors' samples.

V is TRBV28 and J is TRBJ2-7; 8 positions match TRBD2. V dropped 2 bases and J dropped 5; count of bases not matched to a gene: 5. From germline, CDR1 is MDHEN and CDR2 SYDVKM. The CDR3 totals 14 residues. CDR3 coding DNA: TGTGCCAGCAGTTTAGCGAGCGGGAGAAACGAGCAGTACTTC. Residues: CASSLASGRNEQYF. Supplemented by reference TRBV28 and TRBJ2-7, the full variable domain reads DVKVTQSSRYLVKRTGEKVFLECVQDMDHENMFWYRQDPGLGLRLIYFSYDVKMKEKGDIPEGYSVSREKKERFSLILESASTNQTSMYLCASSLASGRNEQYFGPGTRLTVT.

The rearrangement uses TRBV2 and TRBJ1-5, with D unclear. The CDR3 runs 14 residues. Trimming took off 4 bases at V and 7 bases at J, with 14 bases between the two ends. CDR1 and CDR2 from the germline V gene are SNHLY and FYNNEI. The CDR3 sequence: CASSGGQPGQPQHF. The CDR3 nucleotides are TGTGCCAGCAGTGGAGGGCAACCGGGACAGCCCCAGCATTTT.

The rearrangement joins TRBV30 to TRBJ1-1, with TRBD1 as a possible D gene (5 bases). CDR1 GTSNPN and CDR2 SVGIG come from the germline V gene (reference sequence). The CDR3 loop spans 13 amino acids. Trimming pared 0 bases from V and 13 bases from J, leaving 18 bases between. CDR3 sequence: CAWSVRLGGEGFF. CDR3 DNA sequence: TGTGCCTGGAGTGTACGATTGGGAGGGGAGGGTTTCTTT.

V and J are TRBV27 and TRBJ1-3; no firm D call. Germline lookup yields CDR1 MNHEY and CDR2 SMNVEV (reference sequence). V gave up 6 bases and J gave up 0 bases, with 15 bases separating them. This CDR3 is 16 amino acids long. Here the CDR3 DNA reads TGTGCCAGCAGCCACTTTTCGGGCCTCTCTGGAAACACCATATATTTT. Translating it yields CASSHFSGLSGNTIYF.

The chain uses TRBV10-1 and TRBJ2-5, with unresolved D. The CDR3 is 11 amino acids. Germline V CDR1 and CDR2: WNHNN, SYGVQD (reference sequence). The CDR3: CRNLGEETQYF. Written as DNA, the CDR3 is TGCCGGAACCTAGGTGAGGAGACCCAGTACTTC.

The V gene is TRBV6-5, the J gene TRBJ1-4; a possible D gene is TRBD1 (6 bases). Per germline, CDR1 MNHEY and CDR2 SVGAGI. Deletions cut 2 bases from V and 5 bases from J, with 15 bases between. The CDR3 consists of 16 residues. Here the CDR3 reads CASSYEQGLVNEKLFF. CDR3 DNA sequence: TGTGCCAGCAGTTACGAACAGGGACTCGTCAATGAAAAACTGTTTTTT.

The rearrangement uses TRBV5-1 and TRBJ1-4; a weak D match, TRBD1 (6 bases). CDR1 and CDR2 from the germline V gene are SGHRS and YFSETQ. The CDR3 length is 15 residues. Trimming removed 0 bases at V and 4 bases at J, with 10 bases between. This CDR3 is CASSLATGSNEKLFF. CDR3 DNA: TGCGCCAGCAGCTTGGCTACAGGGAGTAATGAAAAACTGTTTTTT.

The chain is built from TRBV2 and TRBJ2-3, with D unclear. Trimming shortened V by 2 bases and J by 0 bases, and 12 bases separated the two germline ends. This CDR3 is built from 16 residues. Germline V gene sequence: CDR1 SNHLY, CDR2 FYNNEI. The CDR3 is CASSELWRSSTDTQYF. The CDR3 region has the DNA TGTGCCAGCAGTGAACTCTGGAGATCGAGCACAGATACGCAGTATTTT.

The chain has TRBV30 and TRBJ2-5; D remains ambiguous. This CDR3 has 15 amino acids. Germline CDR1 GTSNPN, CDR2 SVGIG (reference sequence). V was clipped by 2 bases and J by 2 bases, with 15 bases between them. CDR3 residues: CAWSQYRAPQETQYF. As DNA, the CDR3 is TGTGCCTGGAGTCAATACAGAGCACCACAAGAGACCCAGTACTTC.

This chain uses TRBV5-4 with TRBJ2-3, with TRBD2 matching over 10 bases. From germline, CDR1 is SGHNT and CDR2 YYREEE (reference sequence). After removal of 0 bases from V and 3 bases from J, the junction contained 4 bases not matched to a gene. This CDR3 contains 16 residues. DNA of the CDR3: TGTGCCAGCAGCTTGGAGCGGGGGGGCCTGACAGATACGCAGTATTTT. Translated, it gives CASSLERGGLTDTQYF. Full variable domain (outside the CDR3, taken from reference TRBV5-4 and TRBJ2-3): ETGVTQSPTHLIKTRGQQVTLRCSSQSGHNTVSWYQQALGQGPQFIFQYYREEENGRGNFPPRFSGLQFPNYSSELNVNALELDDSALYLCASSLERGGLTDTQYFGPGTRLTVL.

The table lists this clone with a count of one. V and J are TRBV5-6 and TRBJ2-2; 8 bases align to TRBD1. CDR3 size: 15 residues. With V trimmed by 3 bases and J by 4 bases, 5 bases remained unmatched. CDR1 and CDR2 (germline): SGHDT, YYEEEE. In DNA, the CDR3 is TGTGCCAGCAGCTCCCGGGACAGGTTCACCGGGGAGCTGTTTTTT. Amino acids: CASSSRDRFTGELFF. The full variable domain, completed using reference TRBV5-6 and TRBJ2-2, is DAGVTQSPTHLIKTRGQQVTLRCSPKSGHDTVSWYQQALGQGPQFIFQYYEEEERQRGNFPDRFSGHQFPNYSSELNVNALLLGDSALYLCASSSRDRFTGELFFGEGSRLTVL.

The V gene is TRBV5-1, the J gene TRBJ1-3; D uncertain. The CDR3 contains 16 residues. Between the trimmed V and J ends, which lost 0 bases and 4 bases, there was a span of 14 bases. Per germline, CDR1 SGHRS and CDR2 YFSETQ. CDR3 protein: CASSLVGRTRGNTIYF. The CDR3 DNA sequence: TGCGCCAGCAGCTTGGTAGGGCGGACTAGAGGAAACACCATATATTTT.

The CDR3 sequence is CASSLMGEKQPQHF. Written as DNA, the CDR3 is TGTGCCAGCAGCTTGATGGGTGAAAAACAGCCCCAGCATTTT. This chain uses TRBV5-6 with TRBJ1-5; D ambiguous. V lost 1 base and J 7 bases, leaving 12 bases between the germline ends. Germline V gene sequence: CDR1 SGHDT, CDR2 YYEEEE. The CDR3 sequence is 14 residues long. The complete variable domain, with remaining parts taken from reference TRBV5-6 and TRBJ1-5, reads DAGVTQSPTHLIKTRGQQVTLRCSPKSGHDTVSWYQQALGQGPQFIFQYYEEEERQRGNFPDRFSGHQFPNYSSELNVNALLLGDSALYLCASSLMGEKQPQHFGDGTRLSIL.

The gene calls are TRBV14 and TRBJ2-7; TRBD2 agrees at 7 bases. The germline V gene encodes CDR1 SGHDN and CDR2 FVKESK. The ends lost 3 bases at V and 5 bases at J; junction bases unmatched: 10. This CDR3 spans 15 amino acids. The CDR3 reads CASSQVTRTRNEQYF. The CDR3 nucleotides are TGTGCCAGCAGCCAGGTCACAAGGACTAGAAACGAGCAGTACTTC.

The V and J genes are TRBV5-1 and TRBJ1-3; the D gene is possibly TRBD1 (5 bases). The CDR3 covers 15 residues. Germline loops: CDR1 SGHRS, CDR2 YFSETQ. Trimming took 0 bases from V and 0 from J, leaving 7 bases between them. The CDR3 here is CASSLEQVSGNTIYF. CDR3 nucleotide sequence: TGCGCCAGCAGCTTGGAACAGGTCTCTGGAAACACCATATATTTT.

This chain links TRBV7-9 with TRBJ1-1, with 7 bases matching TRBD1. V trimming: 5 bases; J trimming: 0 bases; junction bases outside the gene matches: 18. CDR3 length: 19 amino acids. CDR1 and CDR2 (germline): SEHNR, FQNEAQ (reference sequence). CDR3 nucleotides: TGTGCCAGCAGCCGCGAAAACTTGGGTCTAACAGGGGTGAACACTGAAGCTTTCTTT. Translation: CASSRENLGLTGVNTEAFF.

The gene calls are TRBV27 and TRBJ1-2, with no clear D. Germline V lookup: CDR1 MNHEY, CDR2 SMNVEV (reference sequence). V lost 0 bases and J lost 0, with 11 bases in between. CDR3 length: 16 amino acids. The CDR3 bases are TGTGCCAGCAGTTTATCGCGATCCGGAACTAACTATGGCTACACCTTC. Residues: CASSLSRSGTNYGYTF.